A selection of T cell receptor beta chains follows, all from one sample in a study of blood T cell repertoires in COVID-19. Measured with immunoSEQ multiplex PCR; TCRdb has only the in-frame clones, and not every one. The sample contains about 200,000 clones, more than 85% of which appear only once. Sequencing was done on a sample of peripheral blood. These receptor sequences come from a man aged 60-69 years with acute or convalescent COVID-19. The CDR3 runs from the conserved cysteine through the conserved F or W. Fields, in order: CDR3 protein, CDR3 DNA, V gene, CDR3 length, clone size, D gene, J gene. The D gene is left open where the match is weak. The size field is filled for only some rows; it gives once, few, many or a size class.

CATSRDPGLAGGTDTQYF TGTGCCACCAGCAGAGATCCGGGACTAGCGGGGGGCACAGATACGCAGTATTTT TRBV15 18 . TRBD2 TRBJ2-3
CASSLKGGQGFGGYTF TGTGCCAGCTCCCTTAAGGGGGGACAGGGGTTTGGAGGCTACACCTTC TRBV25-1 16 . TRBD1 TRBJ1-2
CASSPGRGENTEAFF TGTGCCAGCTCACCTGGGAGGGGCGAAAACACTGAAGCTTTCTTT TRBV18 15 few . TRBJ1-1
CASSPGQGVTGLHF TGTGCCAGCTCACCGGGACAGGGGGTTACGGGCCTCCACTTT TRBV18 14 . TRBD1 TRBJ1-6
CASSYSRGPGEKLFF TGTGCCAGCAGTTACTCGAGGGGGCCGGGGGAAAAACTGTTTTTT TRBV6-6 15 once TRBD1 TRBJ1-4
CASSGQGEGNQPQHF TGTGCCAGCTCAGGGCAGGGCGAGGGCAATCAGCCCCAGCATTTT TRBV18 15 . . TRBJ1-5
CASSKRGEKLFF TGTGCCAGCTCGAAAAGGGGTGAAAAACTGTTTTTT TRBV18 12 . . TRBJ1-4
CASSDTAPMNTEAFF TGTGCCAGCAGTGATACCGCTCCTATGAACACTGAAGCTTTCTTT TRBV25-1 15 once . TRBJ1-1
CASSHARGDTQYF TGTGCCAGCAGCCACGCCCGAGGAGATACGCAGTATTTT TRBV3-1/TRBV3-2 13 . . TRBJ2-3
CASSIRTGTNTGELFF TGTGCCAGTAGTATTAGGACAGGAACGAACACCGGGGAGCTGTTTTTT TRBV19 16 . TRBD1 TRBJ2-2
CASSFGGLAGDYNEQFF TGTGCCAGCAGCTTTGGCGGACTAGCGGGTGACTACAATGAGCAGTTCTTC TRBV7-9 17 . TRBD2 TRBJ2-1
CASSPPAPRGEQYF TGTGCCAGCAGTCCCCCGGCGCCTAGGGGCGAGCAGTACTTC TRBV28 14 . . TRBJ2-7
CATSTLGAGSYNEQFF TGTGCCACCAGTACGTTAGGGGCGGGATCCTACAATGAGCAGTTCTTC TRBV24-1 16 . . TRBJ2-1
CASSFAGEQYF TGTGCCAGCAGTTTTGCCGGGGAGCAGTACTTC TRBV6-5 11 . . TRBJ2-7
CASSQAIGSGYTF TGTGCCAGCAGCCAAGCTATCGGTAGTGGCTACACCTTC TRBV3-1/TRBV3-2 13 . . TRBJ1-2
CASSFPPGGVGSPLHF TGTGCCAGCAGTTTCCCCCCGGGGGGAGTAGGCTCACCCCTCCACTTT TRBV27 16 . . TRBJ1-6
CASSQGGQGSEKLFF TGCGCCAGCAGCCAAGGCGGACAGGGGAGTGAAAAACTGTTTTTT TRBV4-1 15 . TRBD1 TRBJ1-4
CASSRGHEVAGAYEQYF TGCGCCAGCAGCCGAGGTCACGAGGTAGCGGGGGCCTACGAGCAGTACTTC TRBV4-3 17 . TRBD2 TRBJ2-7
CASSLTRQTSTDTQYF TGTGCCAGCAGCTTAACGAGACAGACTAGCACAGATACGCAGTATTTT TRBV7-3 16 . . TRBJ2-3
CASIQDRVRGYTF TGTGCCAGCATCCAGGACAGGGTGAGGGGCTACACCTTC TRBV28 13 . TRBD1 TRBJ1-2
CASSREALSGANVLTF TGTGCCAGCAGCCGGGAAGCCTTATCTGGGGCCAACGTCCTGACTTTC TRBV27 16 . . TRBJ2-6
CASSLAAQELFF TGTGCCAGCAGTTTAGCGGCACAGGAGCTGTTTTTT TRBV12-3/TRBV12-4 12 once . TRBJ2-2
CASSGRRGPTSTDTQYF TGTGCCAGCAGTGGAAGGCGGGGGCCGACTAGCACAGATACGCAGTATTTT TRBV6-1 17 . . TRBJ2-3
CSVAGTGVGEAFF TGCAGCGTGGCCGGGACAGGGGTAGGAGAAGCTTTCTTT TRBV29-1 13 . TRBD1 TRBJ1-1
CASSSDRRTNYGYTF TGTGCCAGCAGCTCGGACAGGCGGACTAACTATGGCTACACCTTC TRBV7-9 15 . TRBD1 TRBJ1-2
CASSLGLAGAGTQYF TGTGCCAGCAGTTTAGGCCTAGCGGGGGCTGGAACCCAGTACTTC TRBV28 15 . TRBD2 TRBJ2-5
CASSPRDSRANTGELFF TGTGCCAGCAGCCCAAGGGACAGCAGGGCGAACACCGGGGAGCTGTTTTTT TRBV7-3 17 once TRBD1 TRBJ2-2
CASSLVGPGGYTF TGCGCCAGCAGCTTGGTAGGGCCGGGGGGCTACACCTTC TRBV5-1 13 . . TRBJ1-2
CASSETSGGPDEQFF TGCGCCAGCAGTGAGACTAGCGGGGGCCCAGATGAGCAGTTCTTC TRBV10-2 15 few TRBD2 TRBJ2-1
CATRGGGLYEQYF TGTGCCACCCGAGGGGGAGGGCTCTACGAGCAGTACTTC TRBV28 13 once . TRBJ2-7
CASSHGQGSNQPQHF TGTGCCAGCAGCCATGGACAGGGAAGCAATCAGCCCCAGCATTTT TRBV11-2 15 . TRBD1 TRBJ1-5
CASSYPRGQRNYGYTF TGTGCCAGCAGTTACCCCCGGGGACAGCGGAACTATGGCTACACCTTC TRBV6-6 16 . TRBD1 TRBJ1-2
CASSIGDRDTGELFF TGTGCCAGTAGTATCGGAGACAGAGACACCGGGGAGCTGTTTTTT TRBV19 15 . . TRBJ2-2
CASSISAGGSYNEQFF TGTGCCAGTAGTATCTCTGCGGGGGGCTCCTACAATGAGCAGTTCTTC TRBV19 16 . TRBD2 TRBJ2-1
CASSQDPLAGKGGTQYF TGTGCCAGCAGCCAAGATCCCCTAGCGGGCAAGGGAGGGACCCAGTACTTC TRBV4-2 17 . TRBD2 TRBJ2-5
CASSFPGMSTDTQYF TGTGCCAGCAGCTTCCCCGGGATGAGCACAGATACGCAGTATTTT TRBV11-3 15 . . TRBJ2-3
CASSQDHPLTITDTQYF TGCGCCAGCAGCCAAGATCATCCGCTCACTATCACAGATACGCAGTATTTT TRBV4-3 17 . . TRBJ2-3
CASSLPTSGGEETQYF TGTGCCAGCAGCTTGCCTACTAGCGGGGGGGAAGAGACCCAGTACTTC TRBV7-8 16 . TRBD2 TRBJ2-5
CASSQGAGYNEQFF TGTGCCAGCAGCCAAGGAGCGGGCTACAATGAGCAGTTCTTC TRBV3-1/TRBV3-2 14 . . TRBJ2-1
CASSIAENTEAFF TGTGCCAGTAGTATAGCAGAGAACACTGAAGCTTTCTTT TRBV19 13 . . TRBJ1-1
CASRGLRTYEQYF TGTGCCAGCCGTGGGCTGAGAACCTACGAGCAGTACTTC TRBV28 13 . . TRBJ2-7
CASRNRGGTEAFF TGTGCCAGCAGGAACAGGGGGGGTACTGAAGCTTTCTTT TRBV6-5 13 . TRBD1 TRBJ1-1
CASSRQGFLGEQYF TGTGCCAGCAGCCGACAGGGATTCCTGGGCGAGCAGTACTTC TRBV28 14 . TRBD1 TRBJ2-7